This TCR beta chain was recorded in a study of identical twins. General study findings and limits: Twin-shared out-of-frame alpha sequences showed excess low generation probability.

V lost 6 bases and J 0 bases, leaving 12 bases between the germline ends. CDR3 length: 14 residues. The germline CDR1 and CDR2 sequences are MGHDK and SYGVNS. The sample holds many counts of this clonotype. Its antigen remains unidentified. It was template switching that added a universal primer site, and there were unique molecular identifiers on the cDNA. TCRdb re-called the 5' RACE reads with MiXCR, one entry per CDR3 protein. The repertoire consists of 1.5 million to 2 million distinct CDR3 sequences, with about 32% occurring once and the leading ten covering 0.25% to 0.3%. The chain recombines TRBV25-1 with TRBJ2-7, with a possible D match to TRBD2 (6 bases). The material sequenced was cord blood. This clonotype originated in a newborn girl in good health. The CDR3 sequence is CASSFGTPSYEQYF. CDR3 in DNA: TGTGCCAGCAGCTTCGGGACTCCCTCCTACGAGCAGTACTTC.